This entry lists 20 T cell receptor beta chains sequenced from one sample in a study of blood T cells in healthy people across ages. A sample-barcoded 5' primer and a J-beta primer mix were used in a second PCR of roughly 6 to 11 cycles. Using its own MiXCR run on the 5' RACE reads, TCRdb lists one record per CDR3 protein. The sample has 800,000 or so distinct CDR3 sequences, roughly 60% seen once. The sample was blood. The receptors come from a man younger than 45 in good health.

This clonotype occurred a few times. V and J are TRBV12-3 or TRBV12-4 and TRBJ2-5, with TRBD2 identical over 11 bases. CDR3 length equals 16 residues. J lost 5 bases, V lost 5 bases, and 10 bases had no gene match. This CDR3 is CASSHFTSGGKETQYF. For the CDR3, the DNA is TGTGCCAGCAGTCACTTCACTAGCGGGGGCAAGGAGACCCAGTACTTC.

Written as DNA, the CDR3 is TGCAGTGCTAGCAGACAGGGGTGGGAAGAGACCCAGTACTTC. It specifies CSASRQGWEETQYF. The J gene is TRBJ2-5, the V gene TRBV20-1, with TRBD1 identical over 8 bases. Trimming took 3 bases from V and 3 from J; bases not matched to a gene: 6. The CDR3 covers 14 residues. The germline gives CDR1 DFQATT, CDR2 SNEGSKA (reference sequence).

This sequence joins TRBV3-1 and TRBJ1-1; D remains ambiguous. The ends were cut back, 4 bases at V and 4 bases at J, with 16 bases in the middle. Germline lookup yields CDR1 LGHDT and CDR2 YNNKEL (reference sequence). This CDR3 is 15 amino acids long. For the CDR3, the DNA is TGTGCCAGCAGCCTAGATATAGGAGACGGCACTGAAGCTTTCTTT. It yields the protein CASSLDIGDGTEAFF.

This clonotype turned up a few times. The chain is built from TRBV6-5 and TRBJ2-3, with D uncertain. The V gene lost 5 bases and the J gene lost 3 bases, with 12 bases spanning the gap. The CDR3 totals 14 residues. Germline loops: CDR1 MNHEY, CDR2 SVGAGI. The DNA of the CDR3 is TGTGCCAGCAGTAACTGGGATGGGACAGATACGCAGTATTTT. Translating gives CASSNWDGTDTQYF.

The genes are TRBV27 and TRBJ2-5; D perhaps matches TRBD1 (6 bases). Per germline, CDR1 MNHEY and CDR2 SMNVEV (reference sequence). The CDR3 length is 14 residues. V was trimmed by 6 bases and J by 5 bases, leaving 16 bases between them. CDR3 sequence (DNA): TGTGCCAGCAGACCCTACAGGGAAGGGGAGACCCAGTACTTC. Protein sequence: CASRPYREGETQYF.

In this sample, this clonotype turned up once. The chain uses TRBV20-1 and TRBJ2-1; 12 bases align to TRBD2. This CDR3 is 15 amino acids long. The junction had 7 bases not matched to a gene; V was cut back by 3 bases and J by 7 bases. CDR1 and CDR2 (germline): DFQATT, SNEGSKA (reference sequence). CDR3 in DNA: TGCAGTGCTAGTCGGGCTAGCGGGGGGGGGAATGAGCAGTTCTTC. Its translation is CSASRASGGGNEQFF.

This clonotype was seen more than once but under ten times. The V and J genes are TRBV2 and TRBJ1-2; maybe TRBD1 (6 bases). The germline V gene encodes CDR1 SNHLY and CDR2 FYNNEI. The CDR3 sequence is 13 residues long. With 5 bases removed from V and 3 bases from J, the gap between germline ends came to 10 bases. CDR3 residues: CASSSGTYYGYTF. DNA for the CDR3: TGTGCCAGCAGTTCCGGGACATACTATGGCTACACCTTC. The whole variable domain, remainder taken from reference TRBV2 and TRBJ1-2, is EPEVTQTPSHQVTQMGQEVILRCVPISNHLYFYWYRQILGQKVEFLVSFYNNEISEKSEIFDDQFSVERPDGSNFTLKIRSTKLEDSAMYFCASSSGTYYGYTFGSGTRLTVV.

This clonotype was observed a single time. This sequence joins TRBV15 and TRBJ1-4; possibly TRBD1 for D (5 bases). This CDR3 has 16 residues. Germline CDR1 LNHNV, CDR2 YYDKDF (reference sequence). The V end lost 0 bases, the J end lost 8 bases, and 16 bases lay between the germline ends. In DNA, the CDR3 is TGTGCCACCAGCAGAGATCGGGGGGACCCTCGAGAAAAACTGTTTTTT. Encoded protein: CATSRDRGDPREKLFF.

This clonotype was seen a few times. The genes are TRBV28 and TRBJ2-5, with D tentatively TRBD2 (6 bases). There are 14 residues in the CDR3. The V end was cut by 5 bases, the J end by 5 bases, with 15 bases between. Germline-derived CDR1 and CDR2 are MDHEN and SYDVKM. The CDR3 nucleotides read TGTGCCAGCAGTGCCCTCCCCGGAGGGGAGACCCAGTACTTC. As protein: CASSALPGGETQYF.

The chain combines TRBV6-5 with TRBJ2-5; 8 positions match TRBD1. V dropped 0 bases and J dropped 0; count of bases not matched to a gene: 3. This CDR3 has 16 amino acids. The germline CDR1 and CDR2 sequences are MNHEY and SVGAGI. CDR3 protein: CASSYSPGQDQETQYF. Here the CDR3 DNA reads TGTGCCAGCAGTTACTCCCCGGGACAGGACCAAGAGACCCAGTACTTC.

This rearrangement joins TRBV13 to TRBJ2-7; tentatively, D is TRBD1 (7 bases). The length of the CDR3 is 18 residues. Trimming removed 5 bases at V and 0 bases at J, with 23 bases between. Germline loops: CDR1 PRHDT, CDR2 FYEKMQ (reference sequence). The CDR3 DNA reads TGTGCCAGCAGCCGCGGGGACAGTTCGGGGTCCGCCTCCTACGAGCAGTACTTC. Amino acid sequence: CASSRGDSSGSASYEQYF. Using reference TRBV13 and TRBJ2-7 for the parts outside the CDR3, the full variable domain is AAGVIQSPRHLIKEKRETATLKCYPIPRHDTVYWYQQGPGQDPQFLISFYEKMQSDKGSIPDRFSAQQFSDYHSELNMSSLELGDSALYFCASSRGDSSGSASYEQYFGPGTRLTVT.

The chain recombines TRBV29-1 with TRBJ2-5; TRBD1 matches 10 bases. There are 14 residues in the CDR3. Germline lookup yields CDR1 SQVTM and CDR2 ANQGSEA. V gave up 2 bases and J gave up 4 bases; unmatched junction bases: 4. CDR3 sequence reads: CSVERQGAGETQYF. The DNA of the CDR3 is TGCAGCGTTGAAAGACAGGGGGCGGGAGAGACCCAGTACTTC.

In nucleotides, the CDR3 is TGTGCCAGCAGACAGGGGGCCCAAAATGAAAAACTGTTTTTT. Translation gives CASRQGAQNEKLFF. The chain couples TRBV2 to TRBJ1-4; 9 bases are shared with TRBD1. The V gene end was trimmed by 6 bases and the J gene end by 5 bases; junction bases not matched to a gene: 4. The CDR3 has 14 residues. Germline V CDR1 and CDR2: SNHLY, FYNNEI. Drawing the rest from reference TRBV2 and TRBJ1-4, the complete variable domain is EPEVTQTPSHQVTQMGQEVILRCVPISNHLYFYWYRQILGQKVEFLVSFYNNEISEKSEIFDDQFSVERPDGSNFTLKIRSTKLEDSAMYFCASRQGAQNEKLFFGSGTQLSVL.

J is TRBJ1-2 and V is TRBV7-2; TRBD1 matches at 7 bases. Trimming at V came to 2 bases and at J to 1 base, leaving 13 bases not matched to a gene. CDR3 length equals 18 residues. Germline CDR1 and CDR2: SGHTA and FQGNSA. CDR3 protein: CASSLNPYGTDSNYGYTF. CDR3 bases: TGTGCCAGCAGCTTAAACCCATACGGGACAGATAGTAACTATGGCTACACCTTC. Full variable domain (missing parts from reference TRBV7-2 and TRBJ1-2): GAGVSQSPSNKVTEKGKDVELRCDPISGHTALYWYRQSLGQGLEFLIYFQGNSAPDKSGLPSDRFSAERTGGSVSTLTIQRTQQEDSAVYLCASSLNPYGTDSNYGYTFGSGTRLTVV.

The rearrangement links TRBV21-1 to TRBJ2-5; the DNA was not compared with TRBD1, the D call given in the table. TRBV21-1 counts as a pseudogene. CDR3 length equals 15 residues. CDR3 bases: TGTGCCAGCAGCAAAGATCGGGGGGTGGGGGAGACCCAGTACTTC. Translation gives CASSKDRGVGETQYF.

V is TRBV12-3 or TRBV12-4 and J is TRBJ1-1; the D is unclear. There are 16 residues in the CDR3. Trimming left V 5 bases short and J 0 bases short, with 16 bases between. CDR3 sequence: CASSDYWRALNTEAFF. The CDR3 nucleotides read TGTGCCAGCAGTGATTACTGGAGGGCGTTGAACACTGAAGCTTTCTTT.

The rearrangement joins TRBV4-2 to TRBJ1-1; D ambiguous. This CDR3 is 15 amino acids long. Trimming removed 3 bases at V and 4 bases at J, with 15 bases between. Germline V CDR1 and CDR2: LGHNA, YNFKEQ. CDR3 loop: CASSHAPEHTTEAFF. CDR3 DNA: TGTGCCAGCAGCCACGCTCCAGAACACACCACTGAAGCTTTCTTT.

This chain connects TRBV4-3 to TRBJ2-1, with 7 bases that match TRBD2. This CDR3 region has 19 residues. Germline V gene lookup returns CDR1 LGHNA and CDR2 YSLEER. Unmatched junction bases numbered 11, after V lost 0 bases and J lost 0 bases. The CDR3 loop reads CASSQDLTGGTSSYNEQFF. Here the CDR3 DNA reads TGCGCCAGCAGCCAAGATCTGACCGGGGGGACGAGCTCCTACAATGAGCAGTTCTTC.

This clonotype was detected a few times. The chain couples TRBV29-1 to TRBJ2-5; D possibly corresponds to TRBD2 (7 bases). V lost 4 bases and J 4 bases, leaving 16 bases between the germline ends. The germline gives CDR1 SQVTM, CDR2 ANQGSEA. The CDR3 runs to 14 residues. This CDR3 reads CSVAQGGVRETQYF. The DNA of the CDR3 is TGCAGCGTTGCACAGGGAGGGGTTCGAGAGACCCAGTACTTC.

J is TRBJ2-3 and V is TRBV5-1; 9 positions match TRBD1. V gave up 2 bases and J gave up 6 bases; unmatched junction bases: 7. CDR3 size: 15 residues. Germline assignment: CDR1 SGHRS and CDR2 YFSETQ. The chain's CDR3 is CASSFTGGFRDTQYF. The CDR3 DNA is TGCGCCAGCAGCTTCACAGGGGGCTTTAGGGATACGCAGTATTTT.